Listed here are 3 T cell receptor beta chains from one sample, sequenced in a study of blood T cell repertoires in COVID-19. Only in-frame clones appear in the TCRdb table, and some are missing; sequencing was by immunoSEQ multiplex PCR. The sample holds some 110,000 clones, 82% seen once. Sequenced sample: peripheral blood. Every receptor here comes from a woman between 70 and 85 years old with acute or convalescent COVID-19.

The rearrangement uses TRBV18 and TRBJ1-6; 10 nucleotides match TRBD1. V shed 6 bases, J shed 10 bases, and the junction held 6 bases outside the gene matches. This CDR3 has 14 residues. Germline CDR1 and CDR2: KGHSH and LQKENI. The CDR3 coding sequence is TGTGCCAGCTCCCTAGACAGGGGGCACTCACCCCTCCACTTT. This encodes CASSLDRGHSPLHF.

The rearrangement joins TRBV2 to TRBJ1-1; the match to TRBD1 covers 8 bases. The length of the CDR3 is 13 residues. CDR1 SNHLY and CDR2 FYNNEI come from the germline V gene. Unmatched junction bases numbered 3, after V lost 6 bases and J lost 3 bases. CDR3 coding DNA: TGTGCCAGCAGGGTGACAGGGGACACTGAAGCTTTCTTT. Encoded protein: CASRVTGDTEAFF.

The chain carries TRBV19 and TRBJ1-2; TRBD1 is a possible D gene (6 bases). The V end lost 5 bases, the J end lost 3 bases, and 19 bases lay between the germline ends. The CDR3 spans 16 residues. Germline V gives CDR1 LNHDA, CDR2 SQIVND (reference sequence). The CDR3 coding sequence is TGTGCCAGTAGTCATATGGGGGTGGGGGCGGACTATGGCTACACCTTC. It codes for CASSHMGVGADYGYTF.